This TCR beta chain was identified during a study of blood T cell repertoires in COVID-19. Whole-study context: Specimens from acute and convalescent COVID-19 originated in the United States, Italy and Spain. Nucleic acid was either cDNA or gDNA, and it came from T cells, B-cell-depleted T cells, or PBMCs.

Under the authors' procedure: Reference gene primer amplification gave estimated nucleated cell counts. This table comes from immunoSEQ multiplex PCR, and its TCRdb copy is limited to in-frame clones, with some not included. That table gives V, J and clone size, and the DNA gave D and trimming. The sample yields more than 300,000 clones, over 80% seen once. Germline CDR1 reads MGHRA; CDR2 reads YSYEKL. The trim removed 1 base at V and 9 bases at J, leaving 17 bases unmatched. CDR3 length: 19 amino acids. The source of this sequence is a woman in her 50s with COVID-19, enrolled during active disease. Sequencing used peripheral blood. The J gene is TRBJ2-1, the V gene TRBV4-1; 11 bases align to TRBD2. In DNA, the CDR3 is TGCGCCAGCAGCCAAGCCCCAATCCTTAGCGGGAGGGCCGAGGCTGAGCAGTTCTTC. This encodes CASSQAPILSGRAEAEQFF.